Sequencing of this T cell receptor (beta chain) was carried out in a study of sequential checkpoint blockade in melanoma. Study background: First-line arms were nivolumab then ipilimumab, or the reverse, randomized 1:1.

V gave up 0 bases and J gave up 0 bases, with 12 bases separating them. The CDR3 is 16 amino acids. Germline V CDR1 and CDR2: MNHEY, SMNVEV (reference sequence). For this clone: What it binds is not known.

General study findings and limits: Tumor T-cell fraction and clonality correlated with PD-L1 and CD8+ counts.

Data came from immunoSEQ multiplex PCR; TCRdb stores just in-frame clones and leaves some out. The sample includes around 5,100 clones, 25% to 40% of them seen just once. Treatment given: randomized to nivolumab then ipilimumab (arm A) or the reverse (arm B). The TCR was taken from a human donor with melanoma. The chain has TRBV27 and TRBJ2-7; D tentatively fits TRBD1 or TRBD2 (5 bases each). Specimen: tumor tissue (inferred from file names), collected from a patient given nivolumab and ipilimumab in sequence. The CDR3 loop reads CASSLSAGTSSYEQYF. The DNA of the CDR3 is TGTGCCAGCAGTTTATCCGCAGGGACCAGCTCCTACGAGCAGTACTTC.